This record covers a single TCR beta chain. This record belongs to a study of blood T cell repertoires in COVID-19. Study as a whole: COVID-19 samples, acute and convalescent, were from the United States, Italy and Spain.

TCRdb keeps only in-frame clones here, not all; method: immunoSEQ multiplex PCR. The sample consists of 250,000 or so clones, 80% to 90% of them appearing once. Sequencing used PBMCs or T cells enriched from blood (not recorded which). The receptor's source is a man aged 35 to 55 who had recovered from COVID-19.

CDR3 residues: CASSLVAGAYEQYF. The CDR3 region has the DNA TGCGCCAGCAGCTTGGTAGCGGGAGCCTACGAGCAGTACTTC. The gene calls are TRBV5-1 and TRBJ2-7, with 9 positions matching TRBD2. CDR3 length equals 14 residues. Germline CDR1 is SGHRS and CDR2 is YFSETQ. V shed 0 bases and J 2 bases; nucleotides not matched to a gene: 0.